This T cell receptor beta chain was found in a study of neurological immune-mediated disorders. This clonotype rates as medium-sized. Its antigen is not known. Study findings and constraints: The expanded clones of different subjects shared no CDR3 amino acid sequences (suggesting private repertoires in all groups). It was HTLV-1-associated myelopathy that showed the most TCR clonal expansion, while multiple sclerosis showed the least, falling below healthy controls.

CDR3 length: 13 amino acids. Trimming removed 5 bases from V and 5 bases from J, with 14 bases in between. Germline CDR1 is DFQATT and CDR2 is SNEGSKA (reference sequence). Synthesis of cDNA used 5'RACE (with 10-nucleotide random UMIs). From 15-18 subjects, every sequencing run obtained over 180 million TCR-beta sequences. TCRdb passed the 5' RACE reads through MiXCR, listing each CDR3 protein once. The data show about 44,000 distinct CDR3 sequences, with 20% to 25% seen just once and roughly 4% held by the top ten. Time point defined: technical triplicate 3. The sequenced sample was PBMCs. This receptor was taken from a man between 60 and 75 years old with HTLV-1-associated myelopathy (HAM/TSP). The V gene is TRBV20-1, the J gene TRBJ2-3; possibly TRBD1 for D (6 bases). This CDR3 reads CSALGQIRDTQYF. The CDR3 DNA sequence: TGCAGTGCTCTCGGACAGATTAGAGATACGCAGTATTTT.